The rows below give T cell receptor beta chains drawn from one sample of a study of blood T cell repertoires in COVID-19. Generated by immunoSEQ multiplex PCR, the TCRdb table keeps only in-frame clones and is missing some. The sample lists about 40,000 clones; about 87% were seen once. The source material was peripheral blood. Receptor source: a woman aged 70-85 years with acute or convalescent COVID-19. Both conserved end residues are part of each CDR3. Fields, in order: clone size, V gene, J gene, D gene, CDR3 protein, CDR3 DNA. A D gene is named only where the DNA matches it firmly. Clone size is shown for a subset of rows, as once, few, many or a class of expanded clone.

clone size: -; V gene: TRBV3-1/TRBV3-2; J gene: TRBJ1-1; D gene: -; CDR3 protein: CASSQEIDRDREMNTEAFF; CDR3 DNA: TGTGCCAGCAGCCAAGAAATAGACCGCGACAGAGAGATGAACACTGAAGCTTTCTTT
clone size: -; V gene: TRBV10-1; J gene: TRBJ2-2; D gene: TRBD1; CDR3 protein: CASSESGGFNTGELFF; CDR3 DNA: TGCGCCAGCAGTGAGTCAGGGGGCTTTAACACCGGGGAGCTGTTTTTT
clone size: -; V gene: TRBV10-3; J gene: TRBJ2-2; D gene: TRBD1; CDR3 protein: CAIGQGGAGELFF; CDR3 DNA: TGTGCCATAGGACAGGGAGGCGCCGGGGAGCTGTTTTTT
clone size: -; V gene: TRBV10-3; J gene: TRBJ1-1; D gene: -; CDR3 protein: CAIGEGRDTEAFF; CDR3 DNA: TGTGCCATCGGGGAAGGGAGGGACACTGAAGCTTTCTTT
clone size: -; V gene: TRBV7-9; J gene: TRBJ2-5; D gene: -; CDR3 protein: CASSSQIQETQYF; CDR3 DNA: TGTGCCAGCAGCTCACAGATTCAAGAGACCCAGTACTTC
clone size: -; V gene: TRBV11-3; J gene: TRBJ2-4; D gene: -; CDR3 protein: CASSLGQGTLAKNIQYF; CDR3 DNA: TGTGCCAGCAGCTTAGGCCAAGGGACACTAGCCAAAAACATTCAGTACTTC
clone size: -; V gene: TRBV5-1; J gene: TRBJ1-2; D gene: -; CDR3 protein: CASSLEGLWSYGYTF; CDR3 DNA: TGCGCCAGCAGCCTGGAGGGACTTTGGTCCTATGGCTACACCTTC
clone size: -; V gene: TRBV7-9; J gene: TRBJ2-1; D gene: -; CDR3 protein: CASSPRGGNEQFF; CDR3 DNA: TGTGCCAGCAGCCCGAGGGGGGGAAATGAGCAGTTCTTC
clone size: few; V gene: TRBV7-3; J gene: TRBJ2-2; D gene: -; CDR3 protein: CASSQVSGTGNTGELFF; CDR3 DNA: TGTGCCAGCAGTCAAGTATCGGGGACTGGAAACACCGGGGAGCTGTTTTTT
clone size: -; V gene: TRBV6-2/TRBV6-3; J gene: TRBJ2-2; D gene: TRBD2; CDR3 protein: CASSYWGLADFTGELFF; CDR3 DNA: TGTGCCAGCAGTTACTGGGGACTAGCGGATTTCACCGGGGAGCTGTTTTTT
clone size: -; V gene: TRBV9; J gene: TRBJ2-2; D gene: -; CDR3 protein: CASTPDYTGELFF; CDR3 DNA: TGTGCCAGCACCCCAGACTACACCGGGGAGCTGTTTTTT
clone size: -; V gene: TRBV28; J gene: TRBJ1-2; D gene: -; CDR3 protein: CATEQGSQAHGYTF; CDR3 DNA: TGTGCCACCGAACAGGGTTCGCAAGCGCATGGCTACACCTTC
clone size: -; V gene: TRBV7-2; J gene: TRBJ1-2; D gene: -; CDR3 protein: CASSLASGYGYTF; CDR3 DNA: TGTGCCAGCAGCTTAGCGTCAGGGTATGGCTACACCTTC
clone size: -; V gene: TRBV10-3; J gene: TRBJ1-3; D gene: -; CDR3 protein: CAISEPGLDSGNTIYF; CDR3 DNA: TGTGCCATCAGTGAGCCGGGACTGGACTCTGGAAACACCATATATTTT
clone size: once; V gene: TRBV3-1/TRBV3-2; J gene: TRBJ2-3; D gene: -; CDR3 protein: CASSQGDRATSGGPSTDTQYF; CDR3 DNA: TGTGCCAGCAGCCAAGGTGACAGGGCTACAAGCGGGGGCCCTAGCACAGATACGCAGTATTTT